This T cell receptor (beta chain) was captured in a study of T-cell reconstitution after alpha-beta-depleted transplantation in children. Study-level results: From newly produced T cells came most of the T-cell counts and diversity one year after transplant. Expanded clones from the graft, numbering several hundred, reportedly supplied alpha-beta T cells about two months after transplant.

This clonotype came up many times. The antigen is undetermined. TCRbeta library construction was performed incorporating unique molecular identifiers. In TCRdb, the PCR reads were re-called with MiXCR into one record per CDR3 protein. This sample has 580,000 or so distinct CDR3 sequences, with roughly 23% found just once. The V and J ends lost 0 bases and 1 base respectively, with 10 bases between them. The CDR3 length is 15 residues. CDR1 SGHRS and CDR2 YFSETQ come from the germline V gene. This chain joins TRBV5-1 and TRBJ1-1; no reliable D call. Here the sequenced sample was PBMCs, mostly from graft donor cells, taken 360 days after TCRalphabeta/CD19-depleted stem cell transplant. This TCR derives from a boy in the first two years of life who had a stem cell transplant for acute myeloid leukemia, so the T cells may come from the graft donor. The CDR3 region has the DNA TGCGCCAGCAGCTTGGATCGATGGGCGAACACTGAAGCTTTCTTT. Translating gives CASSLDRWANTEAFF.